This note documents a single T cell receptor beta chain sequence. As yet, its antigen is unknown. The data derive from a study of breast tumors, draining lymph nodes, adjacent tissues. TCRdb called the multiplex PCR reads again in MiXCR, with one record for every CDR3 protein. The profile covers about 53,000 distinct CDR3 sequences, with approximately 45% appearing a single time and roughly a tenth taken by the ten largest. Study outcomes and limitations: That most tumor T cells come from lymph nodes remained unproven. Findings are consistent with lymph node origin and intratumoral expansion of most tumor T cells. Tumor TCR diversity was below lymph nodes but above nontumor tissue. Luminal-like breast cancer showed significantly higher tumor–nontumor repertoire similarity than basal-like.

The CDR3 has 13 amino acids. The germline gives CDR1 DFQATT, CDR2 SNEGSKA (reference sequence). V lost 5 bases to trimming and J lost 0 bases, with 9 bases between them. The rearrangement joins TRBV20-1 to TRBJ2-3; TRBD1 might be the D (6 bases). The source is a female donor with breast cancer. Some clones in this sample may be carry-over from other donors' samples. Source material: breast tumor tissue. The CDR3 reads CSAEQGSTDTQYF. The CDR3 DNA sequence: TGCAGTGCTGAACAGGGTAGCACAGATACGCAGTATTTT.